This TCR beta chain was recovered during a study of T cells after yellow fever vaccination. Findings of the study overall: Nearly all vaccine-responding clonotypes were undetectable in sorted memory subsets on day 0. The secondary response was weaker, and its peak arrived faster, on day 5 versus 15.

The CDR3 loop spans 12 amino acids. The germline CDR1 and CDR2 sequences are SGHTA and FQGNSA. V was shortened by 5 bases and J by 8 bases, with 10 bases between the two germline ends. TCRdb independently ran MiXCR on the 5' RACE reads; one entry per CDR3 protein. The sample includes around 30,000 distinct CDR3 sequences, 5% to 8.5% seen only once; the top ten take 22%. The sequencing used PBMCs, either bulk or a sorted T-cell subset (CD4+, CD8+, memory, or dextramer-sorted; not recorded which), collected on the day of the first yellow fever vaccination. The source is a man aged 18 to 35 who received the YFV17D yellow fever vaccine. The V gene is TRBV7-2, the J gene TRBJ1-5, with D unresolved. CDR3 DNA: TGTGCCAGCAGCCCTCCTCGCGAGCCCCAGCATTTT. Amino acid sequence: CASSPPREPQHF.